This T cell receptor beta chain was identified in a study of blood T cell repertoires in COVID-19. Study information: Whether acute or convalescent, the COVID-19 samples came from the United States, Italy and Spain. T cells, B-cell-depleted T cells, or PBMCs provided the cDNA or gDNA that served as material.

Source study methods: By means of reference gene primer amplification, nucleated cell counts were estimated. The protocol was immunoSEQ multiplex PCR, while the TCRdb copy is restricted to in-frame clones and leaves out a portion. That table furnishes V, J and clone size, whereas the DNA furnished D and trimming. The repertoire holds 85,000 to 130,000 clones, roughly four fifths seen once, with roughly 6% in the top ten. Points on this clone: The conserved phenylalanine or tryptophan normally closing the CDR3 is absent here, so this likely arose from a read error. The DNA is omitted, as the CDR3 cannot be located on it reliably, and the CDR3 follows TCRdb's listing.

The sequenced sample was peripheral blood. The sequence derives from a man older than 75 with COVID-19, enrolled during active disease.

The chain's CDR3 is CASSAPGSWAHL. This chain links TRBV28 with TRBJ1-1; TRBD1 is the table's D call, not checked against the DNA. Germline CDR1 MDHEN, CDR2 SYDVKM. A total of 12 residues make up the CDR3, ends included.